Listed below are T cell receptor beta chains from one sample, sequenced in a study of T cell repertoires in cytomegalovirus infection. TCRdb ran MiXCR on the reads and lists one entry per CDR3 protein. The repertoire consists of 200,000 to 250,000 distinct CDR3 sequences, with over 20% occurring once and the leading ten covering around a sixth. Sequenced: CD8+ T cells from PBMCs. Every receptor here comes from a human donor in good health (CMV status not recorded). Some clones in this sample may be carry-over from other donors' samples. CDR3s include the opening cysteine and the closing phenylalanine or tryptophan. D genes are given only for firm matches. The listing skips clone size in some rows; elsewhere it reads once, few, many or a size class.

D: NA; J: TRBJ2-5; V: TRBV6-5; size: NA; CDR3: CASSTGSGSQETQYF; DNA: TGTGCCAGCAGTACTGGATCAGGATCTCAAGAGACCCAGTACTTC
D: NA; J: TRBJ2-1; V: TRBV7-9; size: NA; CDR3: CASSLYDEQFF; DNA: TGTGCCAGCAGCTTATACGATGAGCAGTTCTTC
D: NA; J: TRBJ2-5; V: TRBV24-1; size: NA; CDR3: CATSDLWETQYF; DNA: TGTGCCACCAGTGATTTATGGGAGACCCAGTACTTC
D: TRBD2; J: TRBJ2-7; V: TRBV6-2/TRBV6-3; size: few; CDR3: CASSYGLVSYEQYF; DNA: TGTGCCAGCAGTTACGGACTAGTCTCCTACGAGCAGTACTTC
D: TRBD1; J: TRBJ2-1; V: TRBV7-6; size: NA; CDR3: CASSLRGTGHNEQFF; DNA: TGTGCCAGCAGCTTAAGGGGGACAGGGCACAATGAGCAGTTCTTC
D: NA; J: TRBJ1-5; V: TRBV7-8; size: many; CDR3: CASSLHQGPAQPQHF; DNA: TGTGCCAGCAGCTTACATCAGGGGCCGGCTCAGCCCCAGCATTTT
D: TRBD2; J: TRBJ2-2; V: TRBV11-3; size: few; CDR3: CASSLLAGGTGELFF; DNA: TGTGCCAGCAGCCTACTAGCGGGAGGGACCGGGGAGCTGTTTTTT
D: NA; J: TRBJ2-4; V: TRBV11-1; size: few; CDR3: CASSHNTALLAKNIQYF; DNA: TGTGCCAGCAGCCATAACACAGCTCTTCTAGCCAAAAACATTCAGTACTTC
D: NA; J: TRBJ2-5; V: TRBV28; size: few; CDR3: CASSTTWRGLYQETQYF; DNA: TGTGCCAGCAGCACAACCTGGAGGGGACTGTACCAAGAGACCCAGTACTTC
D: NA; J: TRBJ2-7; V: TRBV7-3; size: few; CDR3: CASSLYGGNEQYF; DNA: TGTGCCAGCAGCTTATATGGGGGAAACGAGCAGTACTTC
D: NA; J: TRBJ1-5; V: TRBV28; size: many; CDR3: CASSLEQAHQPQHF; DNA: TGTGCCAGCAGTTTAGAGCAGGCTCATCAGCCCCAGCATTTT
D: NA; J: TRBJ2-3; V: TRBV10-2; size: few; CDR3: CASSDGGASTDTQYF; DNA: TGCGCCAGCAGTGACGGAGGGGCTAGCACAGATACGCAGTATTTT
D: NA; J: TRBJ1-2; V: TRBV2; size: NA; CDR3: CASSARGGNYGYTF; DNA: TGTGCCAGCAGTGCCCGGGGGGGTAACTATGGCTACACCTTC
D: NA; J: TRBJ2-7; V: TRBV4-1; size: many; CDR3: CASSQEWEYEQYF; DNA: TGCGCCAGCAGCCAAGAATGGGAGTACGAGCAGTACTTC
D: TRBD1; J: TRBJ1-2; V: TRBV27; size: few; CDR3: CASSLFSRDRKYGYTF; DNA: TGTGCCAGCAGTTTATTCTCCCGGGACAGGAAATATGGCTACACCTTC
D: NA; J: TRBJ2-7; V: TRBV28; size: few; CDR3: CASSLTPGAISYEQYF; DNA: TGTGCCAGCAGTTTAACCCCAGGGGCTATTAGCTACGAGCAGTACTTC
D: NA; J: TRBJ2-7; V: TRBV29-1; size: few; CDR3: CSVEDPGRYEQYF; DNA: TGCAGCGTTGAAGATCCAGGGCGCTACGAGCAGTACTTC